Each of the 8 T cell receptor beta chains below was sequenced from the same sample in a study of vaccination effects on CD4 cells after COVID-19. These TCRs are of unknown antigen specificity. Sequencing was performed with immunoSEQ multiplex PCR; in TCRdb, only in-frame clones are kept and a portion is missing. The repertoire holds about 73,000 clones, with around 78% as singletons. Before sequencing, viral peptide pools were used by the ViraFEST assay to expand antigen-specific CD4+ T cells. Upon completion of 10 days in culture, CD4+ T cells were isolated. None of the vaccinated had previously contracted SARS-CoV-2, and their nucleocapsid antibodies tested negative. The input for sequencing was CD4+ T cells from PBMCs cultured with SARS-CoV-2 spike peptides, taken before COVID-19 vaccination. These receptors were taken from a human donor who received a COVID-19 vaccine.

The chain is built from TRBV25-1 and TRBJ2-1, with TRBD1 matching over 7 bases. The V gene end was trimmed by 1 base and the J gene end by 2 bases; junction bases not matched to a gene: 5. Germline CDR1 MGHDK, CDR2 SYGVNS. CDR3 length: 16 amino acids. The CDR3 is CASSELTGQTYNEQFF. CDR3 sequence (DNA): TGTGCCAGCAGTGAATTAACGGGACAGACCTACAATGAGCAGTTCTTC.

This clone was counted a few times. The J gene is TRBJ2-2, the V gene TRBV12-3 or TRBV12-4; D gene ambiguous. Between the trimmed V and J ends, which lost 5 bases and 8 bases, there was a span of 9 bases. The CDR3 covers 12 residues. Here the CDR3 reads CASSLPLGELFF. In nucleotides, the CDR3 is TGTGCCAGCAGTCTCCCCCTGGGGGAGCTGTTTTTT.

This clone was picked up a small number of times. CDR3: CATGADNQPQHF. The CDR3 nucleotides read TGTGCCACGGGGGCGGACAATCAGCCCCAGCATTTT. The gene calls are TRBV24-1 and TRBJ1-5; a weak D match, TRBD1 (6 bases). V lost 10 bases and J 3 bases, leaving 9 bases between the germline ends. The CDR3 contains 12 residues. Germline CDR1 and CDR2: KGHDR and SFDVKD.

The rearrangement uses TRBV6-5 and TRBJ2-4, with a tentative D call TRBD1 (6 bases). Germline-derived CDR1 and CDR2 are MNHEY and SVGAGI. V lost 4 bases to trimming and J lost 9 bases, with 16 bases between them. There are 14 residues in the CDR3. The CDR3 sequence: CASSSNRDVLIQYF. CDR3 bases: TGTGCCAGCAGTTCAAACAGGGATGTTCTCATTCAGTACTTC.

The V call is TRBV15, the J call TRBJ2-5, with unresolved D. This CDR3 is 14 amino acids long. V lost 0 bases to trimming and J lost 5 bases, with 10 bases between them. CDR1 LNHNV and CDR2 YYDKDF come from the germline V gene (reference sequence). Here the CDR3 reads CATSRDAAPETQYF. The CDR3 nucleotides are TGTGCCACCAGCAGAGACGCGGCTCCTGAGACCCAGTACTTC.

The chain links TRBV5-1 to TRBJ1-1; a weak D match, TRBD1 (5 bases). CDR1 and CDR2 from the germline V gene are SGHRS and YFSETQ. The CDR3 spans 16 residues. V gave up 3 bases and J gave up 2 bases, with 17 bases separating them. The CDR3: CASSYYSDGANTEAFF. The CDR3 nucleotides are TGCGCCAGCAGCTACTACTCGGATGGGGCCAACACTGAAGCTTTCTTT.

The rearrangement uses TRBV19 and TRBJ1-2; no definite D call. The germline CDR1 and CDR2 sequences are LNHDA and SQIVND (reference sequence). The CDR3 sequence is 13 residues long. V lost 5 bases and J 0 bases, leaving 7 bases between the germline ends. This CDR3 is CASSPEANYGYTF. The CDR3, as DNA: TGTGCCAGTAGTCCGGAAGCTAACTATGGCTACACCTTC.

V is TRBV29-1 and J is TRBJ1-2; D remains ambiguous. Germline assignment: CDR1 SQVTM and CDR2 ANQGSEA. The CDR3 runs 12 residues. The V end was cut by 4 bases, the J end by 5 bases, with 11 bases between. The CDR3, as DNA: TGCAGCGTTGCTGGTTTAGGGTATGGCTACACCTTC. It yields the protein CSVAGLGYGYTF.